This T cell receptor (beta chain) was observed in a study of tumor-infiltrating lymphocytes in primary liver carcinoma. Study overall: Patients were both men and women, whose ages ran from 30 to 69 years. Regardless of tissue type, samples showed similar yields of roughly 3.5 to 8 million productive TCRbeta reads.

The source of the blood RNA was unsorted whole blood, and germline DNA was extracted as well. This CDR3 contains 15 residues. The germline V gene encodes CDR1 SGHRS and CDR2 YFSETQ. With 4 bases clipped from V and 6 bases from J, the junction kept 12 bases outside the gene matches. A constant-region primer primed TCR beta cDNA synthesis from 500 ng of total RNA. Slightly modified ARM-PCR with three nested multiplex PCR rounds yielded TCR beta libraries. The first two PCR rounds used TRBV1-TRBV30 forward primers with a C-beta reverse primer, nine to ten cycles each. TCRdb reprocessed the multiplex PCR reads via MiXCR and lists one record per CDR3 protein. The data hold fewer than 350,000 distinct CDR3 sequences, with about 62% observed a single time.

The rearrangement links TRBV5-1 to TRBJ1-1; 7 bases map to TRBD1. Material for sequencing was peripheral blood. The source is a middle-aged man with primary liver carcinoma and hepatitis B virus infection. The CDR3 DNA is TGCGCCAGCAGCGACACCTCAGGGGGAGCGGCTGAAGCTTTCTTT. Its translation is CASSDTSGGAAEAFF.